Below, one T cell receptor beta chain is given with its context. Its antigen is currently unknown. From germline, CDR1 is ENHRY and CDR2 SYGVKD. The CDR3 is 12 amino acids. The germline V and J ends were trimmed by 0 bases and 7 bases, with 4 bases remaining between them. These data come from a study of immune evolution from preneoplasia to lung adenocarcinoma. Resections took place in Japan or China from about 2014 to 2018. This table comes from immunoSEQ multiplex PCR, and its TCRdb copy is limited to in-frame clones, with some not included. The repertoire holds 5,000 to 6,000 clones, with almost 80% as singletons. Study conclusions and caveats: Later-stage lesions seemingly showed higher T cell density and diversity than normal lung.

The source material was FFPE normal lung tissue adjacent to the tumor. This chain links TRBV10-3 with TRBJ1-5, with D unresolved. The sequence was obtained from a person aged 55-75 years with lung adenocarcinoma. The CDR3 DNA is TGTGCCATCAGTGAGTCAGGGCAGCCCCAGCATTTT. Translated, it gives CAISESGQPQHF.